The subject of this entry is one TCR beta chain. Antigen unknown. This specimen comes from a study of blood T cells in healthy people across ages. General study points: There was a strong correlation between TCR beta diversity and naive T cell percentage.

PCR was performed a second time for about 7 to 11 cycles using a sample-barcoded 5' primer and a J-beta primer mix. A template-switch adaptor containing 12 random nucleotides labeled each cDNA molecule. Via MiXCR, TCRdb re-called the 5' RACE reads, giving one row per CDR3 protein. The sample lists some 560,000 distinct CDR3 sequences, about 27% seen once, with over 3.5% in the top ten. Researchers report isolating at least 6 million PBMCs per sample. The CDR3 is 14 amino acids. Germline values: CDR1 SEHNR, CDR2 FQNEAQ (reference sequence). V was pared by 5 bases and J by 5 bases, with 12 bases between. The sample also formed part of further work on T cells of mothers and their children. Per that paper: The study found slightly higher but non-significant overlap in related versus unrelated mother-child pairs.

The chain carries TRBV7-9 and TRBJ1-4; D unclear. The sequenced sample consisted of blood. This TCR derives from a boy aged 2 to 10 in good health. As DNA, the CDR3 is TGTGCCAGCAGCGCCCAGCTAAGGAATGAAAAACTGTTTTTT. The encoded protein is CASSAQLRNEKLFF.